One T cell receptor (beta chain) is described in this entry. Its cognate antigen is unknown. The CDR3 length is 13 residues. From germline, CDR1 is LGHNT and CDR2 FRNRAP. The V end lost 2 bases, the J end lost 7 bases, and 11 bases lay between the germline ends. This record comes from a study of T cell repertoires in cytomegalovirus infection. On the study more broadly: Public TCR beta signature analysis indicated the presence of both CMV infection and matching HLA type. Study conclusions and caveats: Within the response measured ex vivo, HLA-C-restricted CMV-specific TCR beta clonotypes were dominant. Carriage of CMV together with the relevant HLA was identifiable through cumulative public TCR beta family frequency.

One entry per CDR3 protein, called by TCRdb with MiXCR from the reads. The table lists more than 250,000 distinct CDR3 sequences, just under 25% of them singletons. V is TRBV12-5 and J is TRBJ2-5, with a weak D call TRBD1 (5 bases). The sample in question was cultured PBMCs, obtained from culture after CMV antigen stimulation. The clonotype originates from a human donor in good health (CMV status not recorded). Some clones in this sample may be carry-over from other donors' samples. The CDR3 region has the DNA TGTGCTAGTGGTTTGAACGTTAGGGGGACCCAGTACTTC. It specifies CASGLNVRGTQYF.